The 28 T cell receptor beta chains presented below share a single source sample, sequenced in a study of blood T cell repertoires in COVID-19. Only in-frame clones appear in the TCRdb table, and some are missing; sequencing was by immunoSEQ multiplex PCR. The table lists about 160,000 clones, approximately 85% of them singletons. The sequenced sample was peripheral blood. The receptor source for this set is a man in his fifties or sixties with active or convalescent COVID-19.

This chain uses TRBV28 with TRBJ2-3; D remains ambiguous. V lost 7 bases and J 4 bases, leaving 12 bases between the germline ends. The CDR3 loop spans 13 amino acids. Germline values: CDR1 MDHEN, CDR2 SYDVKM. CDR3 in amino acids: CASTPGPADTQYF. The CDR3 DNA reads as TGTGCCAGCACCCCGGGTCCGGCAGATACGCAGTATTTT.

The chain carries TRBV11-2 and TRBJ2-2; 8 positions match TRBD1. This CDR3 comprises 17 residues. V dropped 0 bases and J dropped 1; count of bases not matched to a gene: 4. Germline V gene sequence: CDR1 SGHAT, CDR2 FQNNGV. The CDR3 DNA follows: TGTGCCAGCAGCTTAGATACGGACAGGGAGAACACCGGGGAGCTGTTTTTT. Encoded protein: CASSLDTDRENTGELFF.

This chain connects TRBV11-2 to TRBJ2-7; 8 bases line up with TRBD2. CDR1 and CDR2 from the germline V gene are SGHAT and FQNNGV. The J segment lost 0 bases and the V segment lost 1 base, leaving 5 bases of the junction unmatched. The CDR3 consists of 16 residues. For the CDR3, the DNA is TGTGCCAGCAGCTTAGTACGGGAGGGCCCCTCCTACGAGCAGTACTTC. This sequence encodes CASSLVREGPSYEQYF.

The V and J genes are TRBV18 and TRBJ2-7, with TRBD2 matching 13 bases. The V gene end was trimmed by 3 bases and the J gene end by 6 bases; junction bases not matched to a gene: 2. The CDR3 extends over 14 amino acids. Germline V gene data show CDR1 as KGHSH and CDR2 as LQKENI. CDR3: CASSPGLAGAEQYF. In DNA form, the CDR3 reads TGTGCCAGCTCACCCGGACTAGCGGGGGCCGAGCAGTACTTC.

The V call is TRBV24-1, the J call TRBJ2-2; D is ambiguous. The V and J ends lost 3 bases and 1 base respectively, with 2 bases between them. Germline V gene lookup returns CDR1 KGHDR and CDR2 SFDVKD. This CDR3 has 13 amino acids. This chain's CDR3 is CATSDQNTGELFF. CDR3 nucleotide sequence: TGTGCCACCAGTGATCAGAACACCGGGGAGCTGTTTTTT.

V gene TRBV5-1 combines with J gene TRBJ2-3; a weak D match, TRBD1 (6 bases). Between the trimmed V and J ends, which lost 0 bases and 0 bases, there was a span of 14 bases. Germline V gene lookup returns CDR1 SGHRS and CDR2 YFSETQ. This CDR3 spans 17 amino acids. CDR3 residues: CASSLGIQGPSTDTQYF. The CDR3 coding sequence is TGCGCCAGCAGCTTGGGGATACAGGGTCCCAGCACAGATACGCAGTATTTT.

V is TRBV19 and J is TRBJ1-6; 11 bases fit TRBD1. After removal of 9 bases from V and 11 bases from J, the junction contained 12 bases not matched to a gene. CDR3 length: 15 residues. Germline loops: CDR1 LNHDA, CDR2 SQIVND (reference sequence). CDR3 in amino acids: CASQSGTGGEPPLHF. DNA of the CDR3: TGTGCCAGCCAATCCGGGACAGGGGGGGAGCCACCCCTCCACTTT.

The chain links TRBV18 to TRBJ1-5; D is uncertain. CDR1 is KGHSH and CDR2 is LQKENI in the germline V gene. The V end lost 2 bases, the J end lost 2 bases, and 10 bases lay between the germline ends. The CDR3 totals 15 residues. The CDR3 nucleotides are TGTGCCAGCTCACCAGGCTTTGCGGGCAATCAGCCCCAGCATTTT. Protein sequence: CASSPGFAGNQPQHF.

The V gene is TRBV7-8, the J gene TRBJ2-3, with D perhaps matching TRBD2 (6 bases). Germline V gives CDR1 SGHVS, CDR2 FQNEAQ. V was clipped by 0 bases and J by 3 bases, with 16 bases between them. CDR3 length: 17 residues. The CDR3: CASSLAQGGGRTDTQYF. CDR3 DNA sequence: TGTGCCAGCAGCTTAGCGCAGGGCGGAGGGAGGACAGATACGCAGTATTTT.

The chain combines TRBV5-6 with TRBJ1-4, with 9 bases that match TRBD1. There are 14 residues in the CDR3. Germline CDR1 reads SGHDT; CDR2 reads YYEEEE. Trimming cost V 3 bases and J 8 bases; bases outside gene matches: 5. The CDR3, as DNA: TGTGCCAGCAGCTGGACAGGGGAGCGAGAAAAACTGTTTTTT. The encoded protein is CASSWTGEREKLFF.

This clone was detected once. The chain recombines TRBV28 with TRBJ2-1; 13 positions match TRBD2. Trimming cost V 7 bases and J 4 bases; bases outside gene matches: 7. This CDR3 has 16 residues. Germline CDR1 and CDR2: MDHEN and SYDVKM. The CDR3: CASTGQTSGGYNEQFF. Here the CDR3 DNA reads TGTGCCAGCACGGGCCAGACTAGCGGGGGGTACAATGAGCAGTTCTTC.

This rearrangement joins TRBV2 to TRBJ1-5; no clear D. CDR3 length: 12 amino acids. Trimming left V 6 bases short and J 5 bases short, with 8 bases between. The germline CDR1 and CDR2 sequences are SNHLY and FYNNEI. CDR3 DNA sequence: TGTGCCAGCAGCGATAGTTATCAGCCCCAGCATTTT. The encoded protein is CASSDSYQPQHF.

V gene TRBV6-5 combines with J gene TRBJ1-6, with D tentatively TRBD1 (6 bases). Germline V gives CDR1 MNHEY, CDR2 SVGAGI. This CDR3 is built from 15 residues. V was cut by 6 bases and J by 5 bases, with 14 bases left in between. This CDR3 is CASSPTGTNNSPLHF. CDR3 coding DNA: TGTGCCAGCAGCCCCACAGGGACGAATAATTCACCCCTCCACTTT.

V is TRBV11-2 and J is TRBJ1-2, with 8 bases that match TRBD1. Germline values: CDR1 SGHAT, CDR2 FQNNGV. CDR3 length: 15 residues. V shed 4 bases, J shed 4 bases, and the junction held 8 bases outside the gene matches. The CDR3 DNA reads as TGTGCCAGCAGCTCACAGGGGGGAATTTTCTATGGCTACACCTTC. Translated, it gives CASSSQGGIFYGYTF.

This clone was counted only a few times. This rearrangement joins TRBV12-3 or TRBV12-4 to TRBJ2-7; 9 positions agree with TRBD1. This CDR3 is 13 amino acids long. The V and J ends lost 6 bases and 3 bases, in that order; junction bases with no gene match: 3. The CDR3 loop is CASRQGAGYEQYF. DNA of the CDR3: TGTGCCAGCAGACAGGGGGCCGGCTACGAGCAGTACTTC.

This chain joins TRBV9 and TRBJ2-5, with 11 bases fitting TRBD2. CDR1 SGDLS and CDR2 YYNGEE come from the germline V gene. This CDR3 has 16 residues. V was pared by 0 bases and J by 5 bases, with 6 bases of the junction left unmatched. The CDR3 DNA follows: TGTGCCAGCAGCGTAGAAAGACTAGCGGGAACCGAGACCCAGTACTTC. As protein: CASSVERLAGTETQYF. Using reference TRBV9 and TRBJ2-5 for the parts outside the CDR3, the full variable domain is DSGVTQTPKHLITATGQRVTLRCSPRSGDLSVYWYQQSLDQGLQFLIQYYNGEERAKGNILERFSAQQFPDLHSELNLSSLELGDSALYFCASSVERLAGTETQYFGPGTRLLVL.

CDR3 region: CASRPAGGNRGTEAFF. Written as DNA, the CDR3 is TGTGCCAGCAGACCTGCAGGGGGCAATAGGGGCACTGAAGCTTTCTTT. V gene TRBV28 combines with J gene TRBJ1-1; 8 bases are shared with TRBD1. After removal of 6 bases from V and 4 bases from J, the junction contained 13 bases not matched to a gene. CDR3 length equals 16 residues. CDR1 is MDHEN, CDR2 SYDVKM, per germline.

This chain connects TRBV27 to TRBJ2-1, with a weak D call TRBD1 (6 bases). Germline CDR1 MNHEY, CDR2 SMNVEV (reference sequence). Trimming left V 2 bases short and J 10 bases short, with 12 bases between. The CDR3 covers 13 residues. The CDR3 here is CASSLNRANEQFF. The CDR3 coding sequence is TGTGCCAGCAGTTTAAACAGGGCAAACGAGCAGTTCTTC.

The chain carries TRBV5-8 and TRBJ2-1, with 14 bases aligning to TRBD2. Germline trimming cut 5 bases from V and 2 bases from J; bases unmatched to any gene: 0. The CDR3 is 15 amino acids. CDR1 SGHTS and CDR2 YDEGEE come from the germline V gene. The DNA of the CDR3 is TGTGCCAGCAGGGGACTAGCGGGAGCCTACAATGAGCAGTTCTTC. Translated, it gives CASRGLAGAYNEQFF. Full variable domain (remainder filled in from reference TRBV5-8 and TRBJ2-1): EAGVTQSPTHLIKTRGQQATLRCSPISGHTSVYWYQQALGLGLQFLLWYDEGEERNRGNFPPRFSGRQFPNYSSELNVNALELEDSALYLCASRGLAGAYNEQFFGPGTRLTVL.

The chain couples TRBV10-1 to TRBJ2-5, with D perhaps matching TRBD2 (5 bases). This CDR3 region has 13 residues. CDR1 is WNHNN, CDR2 SYGVQD, per germline (reference sequence). Trimming stripped 2 bases from V and 5 bases from J, with 9 bases between. This chain's CDR3 is CASSEAGVETQYF. The CDR3 nucleotides are TGCGCCAGCAGTGAGGCGGGCGTGGAGACCCAGTACTTC.

This rearrangement joins TRBV10-1 to TRBJ2-3, with TRBD2 matching 11 bases. The CDR3 loop spans 17 amino acids. Losses at the gene ends were 10 bases for V and 3 bases for J; bases not matched to a gene: 15. Looked up from germline, CDR1 is WNHNN and CDR2 is SYGVQD (reference sequence). CDR3 sequence reads: CATQSGGLAGGTDTQYF. In DNA form, the CDR3 reads TGCGCCACCCAATCTGGAGGGCTAGCGGGGGGAACAGATACGCAGTATTTT.

V is TRBV19 and J is TRBJ2-5; TRBD1 matches 8 bases. V lost 8 bases, J lost 4 bases, and 6 bases stayed unmatched. CDR1 LNHDA and CDR2 SQIVND come from the germline V gene (reference sequence). This CDR3 comprises 13 residues. CDR3: CASSDRGRETQYF. As DNA, the CDR3 is TGTGCCAGTTCCGACAGGGGCAGAGAGACCCAGTACTTC.

In DNA, the CDR3 is TGTGCCAGCAGCCCCCTGGTAGCGGGGGGGTATGATACGCAGTATTTT. Translation: CASSPLVAGGYDTQYF. V and J are TRBV14 and TRBJ2-3; 11 bases line up with TRBD2. The CDR3 sequence is 16 residues long. V trimming: 4 bases; J trimming: 6 bases; junction bases outside the gene matches: 9. Per germline, CDR1 SGHDN and CDR2 FVKESK.

This clone was found a few times. This sequence joins TRBV27 and TRBJ1-1; D not certain. Germline V lookup: CDR1 MNHEY, CDR2 SMNVEV (reference sequence). This CDR3 comprises 15 residues. The V and J ends lost 11 bases and 0 bases respectively, with 19 bases between them. DNA for the CDR3: TGTGCCGGGCAGAGTGGACTTTACATGAACACTGAAGCTTTCTTT. Residues: CAGQSGLYMNTEAFF.

This clone has just one count. V usage is TRBV4-1 and J usage is TRBJ2-1; 9 nucleotides line up with TRBD1. Germline V gene lookup returns CDR1 MGHRA and CDR2 YSYEKL. CDR3 length equals 21 residues. Trimming at V came to 4 bases and at J to 7 bases, leaving 26 bases not matched to a gene. CDR3 in amino acids: CASSPAPQGAVPGAPTNEQFF. The CDR3 DNA reads TGCGCCAGCAGCCCAGCCCCACAGGGGGCAGTTCCCGGGGCCCCTACAAATGAGCAGTTCTTC.

This rearrangement joins TRBV28 to TRBJ1-3; perhaps TRBD1 as D (6 bases). The V gene's germline CDR1 is MDHEN and CDR2 SYDVKM. The germline V and J ends were trimmed by 5 bases and 5 bases, with 16 bases remaining between them. The CDR3 is 15 amino acids. CDR3 amino acids: CASSTPGDTRNTIYF. Written as DNA, the CDR3 is TGTGCCAGCAGTACCCCAGGGGATACTAGAAACACCATATATTTT.

This clone has more than one count but fewer than ten. The rearrangement joins TRBV20-1 to TRBJ1-5; 7 bases fit TRBD1. This CDR3 has 15 residues. V was pared by 3 bases and J by 4 bases, with 9 bases of the junction left unmatched. Germline V lookup: CDR1 DFQATT, CDR2 SNEGSKA (reference sequence). CDR3: CSASGRQGSNQPQHF. CDR3 nucleotides: TGCAGTGCTAGTGGGAGACAGGGCTCTAATCAGCCCCAGCATTTT.

The chain combines TRBV15 with TRBJ2-2; TRBD2 agrees at 10 bases. This CDR3 contains 15 residues. With V trimmed by 7 bases and J by 3 bases, 5 bases remained unmatched. CDR1 and CDR2 from the germline V gene are LNHNV and YYDKDF (reference sequence). For the CDR3, the DNA is TGTGCCACCAAGGAGCGGGAGGGCTACACCGGGGAGCTGTTTTTT. Its translation: CATKEREGYTGELFF.